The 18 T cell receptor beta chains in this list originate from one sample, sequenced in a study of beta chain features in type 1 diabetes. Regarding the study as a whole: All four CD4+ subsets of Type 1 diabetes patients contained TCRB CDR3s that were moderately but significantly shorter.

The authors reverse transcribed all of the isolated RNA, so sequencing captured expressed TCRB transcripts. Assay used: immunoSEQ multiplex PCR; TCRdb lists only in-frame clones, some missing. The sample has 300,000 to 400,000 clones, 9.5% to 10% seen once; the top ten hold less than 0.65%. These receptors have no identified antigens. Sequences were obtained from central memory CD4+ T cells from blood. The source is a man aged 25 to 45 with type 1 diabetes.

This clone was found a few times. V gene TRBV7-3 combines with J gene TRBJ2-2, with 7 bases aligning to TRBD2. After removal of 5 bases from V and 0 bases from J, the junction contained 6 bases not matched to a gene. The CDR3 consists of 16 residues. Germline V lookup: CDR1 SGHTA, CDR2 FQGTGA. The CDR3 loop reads CASSPPSGSNTGELFF. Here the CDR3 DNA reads TGTGCCAGCAGCCCCCCTAGCGGATCGAACACCGGGGAGCTGTTTTTT.

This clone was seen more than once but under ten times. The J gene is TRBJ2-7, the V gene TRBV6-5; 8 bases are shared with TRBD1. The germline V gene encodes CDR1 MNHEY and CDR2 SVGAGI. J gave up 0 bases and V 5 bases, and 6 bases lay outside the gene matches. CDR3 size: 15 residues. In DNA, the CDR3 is TGTGCCAGCAGTGCCACAGGGGGAAACTCCTACGAGCAGTACTTC. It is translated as CASSATGGNSYEQYF.

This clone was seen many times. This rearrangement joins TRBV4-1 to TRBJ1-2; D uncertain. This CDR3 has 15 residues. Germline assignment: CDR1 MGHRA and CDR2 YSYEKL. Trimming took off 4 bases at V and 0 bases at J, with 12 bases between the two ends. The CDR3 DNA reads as TGCGCCAGCAGCCTCGGCCAAATAGCTAACTATGGCTACACCTTC. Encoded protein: CASSLGQIANYGYTF.

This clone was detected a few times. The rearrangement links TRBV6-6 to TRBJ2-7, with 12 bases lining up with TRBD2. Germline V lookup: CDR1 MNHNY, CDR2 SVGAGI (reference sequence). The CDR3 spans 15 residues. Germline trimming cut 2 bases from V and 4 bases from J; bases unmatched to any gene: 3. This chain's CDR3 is CASSYTLAGGYEQYF. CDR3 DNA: TGTGCCAGCAGTTACACCCTAGCGGGAGGGTACGAGCAGTACTTC.

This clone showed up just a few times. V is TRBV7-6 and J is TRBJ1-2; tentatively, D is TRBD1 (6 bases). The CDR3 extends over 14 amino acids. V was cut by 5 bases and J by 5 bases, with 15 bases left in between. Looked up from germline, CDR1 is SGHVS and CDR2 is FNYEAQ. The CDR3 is CASSPQGLGYGYTF. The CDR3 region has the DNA TGTGCCAGCAGCCCCCAGGGGCTAGGGTATGGCTACACCTTC.

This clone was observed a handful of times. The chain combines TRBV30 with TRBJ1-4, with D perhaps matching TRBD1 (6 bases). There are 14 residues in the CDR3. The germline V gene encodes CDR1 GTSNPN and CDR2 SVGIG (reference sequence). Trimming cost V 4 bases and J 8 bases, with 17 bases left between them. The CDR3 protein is CAWTGGRGVEKLFF. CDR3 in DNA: TGTGCCTGGACGGGAGGCAGGGGTGTGGAAAAACTGTTTTTT.

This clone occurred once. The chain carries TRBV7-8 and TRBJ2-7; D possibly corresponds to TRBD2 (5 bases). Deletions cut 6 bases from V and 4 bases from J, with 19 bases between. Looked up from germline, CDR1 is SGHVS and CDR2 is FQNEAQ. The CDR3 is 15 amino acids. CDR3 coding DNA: TGTGCCAGCAGTGAAATCGCGGGCAGACCTTACGAGCAGTACTTC. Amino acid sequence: CASSEIAGRPYEQYF. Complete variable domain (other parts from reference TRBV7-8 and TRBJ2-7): GAGVSQSPRYKVAKRGQDVALRCDPISGHVSLFWYQQALGQGPEFLTYFQNEAQLDKSGLPSDRFFAERPEGSVSTLKIQRTQQEDSAVYLCASSEIAGRPYEQYFGPGTRLTVT.

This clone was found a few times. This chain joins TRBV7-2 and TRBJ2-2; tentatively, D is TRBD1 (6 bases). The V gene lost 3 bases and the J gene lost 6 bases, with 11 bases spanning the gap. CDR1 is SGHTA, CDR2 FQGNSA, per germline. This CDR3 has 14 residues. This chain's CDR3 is CASSFGQRSGELFF. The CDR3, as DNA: TGTGCCAGCAGCTTTGGACAGAGGTCCGGGGAGCTGTTTTTT.

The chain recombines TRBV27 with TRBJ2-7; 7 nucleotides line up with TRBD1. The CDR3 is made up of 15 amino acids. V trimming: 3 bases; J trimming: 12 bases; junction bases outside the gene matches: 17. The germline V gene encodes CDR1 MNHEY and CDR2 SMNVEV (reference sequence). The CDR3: CASSFSDRVGPSWYF. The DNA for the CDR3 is TGTGCCAGCAGTTTCTCTGACAGGGTCGGACCTTCTTGGTACTTC.

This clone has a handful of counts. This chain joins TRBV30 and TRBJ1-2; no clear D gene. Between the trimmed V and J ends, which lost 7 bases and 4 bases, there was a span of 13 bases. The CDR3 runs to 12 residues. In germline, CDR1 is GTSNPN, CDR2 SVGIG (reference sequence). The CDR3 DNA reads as TGTGCCTCGGGCCCCCCTTTCTATGGCTACACCTTC. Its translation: CASGPPFYGYTF. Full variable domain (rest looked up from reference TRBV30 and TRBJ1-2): SQTIHQWPATLVQPVGSPLSLECTVEGTSNPNLYWYRQAAGRGLQLLFYSVGIGQISSEVPQNLSASRPQDRQFILSSKKLLLSDSGFYLCASGPPFYGYTFGSGTRLTVV.

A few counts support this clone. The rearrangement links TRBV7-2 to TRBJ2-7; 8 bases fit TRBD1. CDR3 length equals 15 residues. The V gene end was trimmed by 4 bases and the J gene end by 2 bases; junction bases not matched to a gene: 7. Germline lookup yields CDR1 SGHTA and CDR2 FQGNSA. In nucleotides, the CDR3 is TGTGCCAGCAGCTCCCAGACAGGGGCTACCTACGAGCAGTACTTC. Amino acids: CASSSQTGATYEQYF.

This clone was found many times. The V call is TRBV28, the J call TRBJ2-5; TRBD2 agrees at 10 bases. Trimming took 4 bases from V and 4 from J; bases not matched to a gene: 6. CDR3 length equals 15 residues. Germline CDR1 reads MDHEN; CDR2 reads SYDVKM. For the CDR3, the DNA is TGTGCCAGCAGTTCCCTAGCGGGAGTGCGAGAGACCCAGTACTTC. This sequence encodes CASSSLAGVRETQYF.

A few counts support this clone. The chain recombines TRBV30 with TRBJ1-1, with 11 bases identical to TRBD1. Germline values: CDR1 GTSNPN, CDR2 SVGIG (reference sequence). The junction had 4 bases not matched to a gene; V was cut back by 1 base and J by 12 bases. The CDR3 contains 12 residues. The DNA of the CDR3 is TGTGCCTGGAGTGATTGGGACAGGGGGACTTTCTTT. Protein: CAWSDWDRGTFF.

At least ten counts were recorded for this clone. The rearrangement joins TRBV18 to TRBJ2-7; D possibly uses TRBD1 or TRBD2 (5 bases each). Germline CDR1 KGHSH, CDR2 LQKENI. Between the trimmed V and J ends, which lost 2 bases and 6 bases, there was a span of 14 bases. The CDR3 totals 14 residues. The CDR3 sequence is CASSPEGTGSEQYF. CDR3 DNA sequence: TGTGCCAGCTCACCAGAGGGGACGGGGTCCGAGCAGTACTTC. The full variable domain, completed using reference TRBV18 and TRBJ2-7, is NAGVMQNPRHLVRRRGQEARLRCSPMKGHSHVYWYRQLPEEGLKFMVYLQKENIIDESGMPKERFSAEFPKEGPSILRIQQVVRGDSAAYFCASSPEGTGSEQYFGPGTRLTVT.

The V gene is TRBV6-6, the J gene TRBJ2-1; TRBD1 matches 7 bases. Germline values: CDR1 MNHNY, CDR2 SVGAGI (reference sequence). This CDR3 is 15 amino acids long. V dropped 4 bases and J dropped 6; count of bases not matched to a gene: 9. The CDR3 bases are TGTGCCAGCAGTTTACAGGGGTCCCGGAGCAATGAGCAGTTCTTC. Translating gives CASSLQGSRSNEQFF.

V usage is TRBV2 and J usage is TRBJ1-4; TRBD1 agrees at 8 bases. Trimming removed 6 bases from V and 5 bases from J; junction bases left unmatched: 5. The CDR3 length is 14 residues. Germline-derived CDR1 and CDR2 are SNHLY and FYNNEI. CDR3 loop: CASREGQVNEKLFF. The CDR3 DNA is TGTGCCAGCAGGGAGGGACAGGTGAATGAAAAACTGTTTTTT.

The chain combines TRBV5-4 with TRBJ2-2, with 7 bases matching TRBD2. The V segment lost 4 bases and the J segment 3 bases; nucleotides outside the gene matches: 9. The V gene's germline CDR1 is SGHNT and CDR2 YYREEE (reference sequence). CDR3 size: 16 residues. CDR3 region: CASSPGTTRYTGELFF. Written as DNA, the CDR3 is TGTGCCAGCAGCCCGGGGACTACCCGGTACACCGGGGAGCTGTTTTTT. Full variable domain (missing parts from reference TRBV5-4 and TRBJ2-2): ETGVTQSPTHLIKTRGQQVTLRCSSQSGHNTVSWYQQALGQGPQFIFQYYREEENGRGNFPPRFSGLQFPNYSSELNVNALELDDSALYLCASSPGTTRYTGELFFGEGSRLTVL.

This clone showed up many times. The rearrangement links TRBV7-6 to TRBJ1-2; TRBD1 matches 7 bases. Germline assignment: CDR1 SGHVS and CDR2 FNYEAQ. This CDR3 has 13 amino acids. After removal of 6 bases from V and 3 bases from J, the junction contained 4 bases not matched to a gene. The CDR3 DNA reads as TGTGCCAGCAGTCGTACAGGGGACTATGGCTACACCTTC. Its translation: CASSRTGDYGYTF.